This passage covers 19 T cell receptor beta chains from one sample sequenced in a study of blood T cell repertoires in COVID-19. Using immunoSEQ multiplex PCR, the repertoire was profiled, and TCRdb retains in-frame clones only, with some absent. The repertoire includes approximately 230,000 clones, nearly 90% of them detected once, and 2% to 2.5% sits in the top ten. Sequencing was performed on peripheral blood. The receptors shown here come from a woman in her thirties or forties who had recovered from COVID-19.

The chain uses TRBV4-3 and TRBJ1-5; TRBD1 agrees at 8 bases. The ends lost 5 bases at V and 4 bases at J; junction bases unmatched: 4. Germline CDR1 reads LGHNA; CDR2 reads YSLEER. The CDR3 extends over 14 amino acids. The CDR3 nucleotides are TGCGCCAGCAGCAGGGGGACAGGTAATCAGCCCCAGCATTTT. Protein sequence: CASSRGTGNQPQHF.

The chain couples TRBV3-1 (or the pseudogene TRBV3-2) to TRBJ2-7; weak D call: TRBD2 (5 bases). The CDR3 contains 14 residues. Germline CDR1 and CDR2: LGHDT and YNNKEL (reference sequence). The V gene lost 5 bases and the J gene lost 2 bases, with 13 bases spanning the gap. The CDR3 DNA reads TGTGCCAGCAGCAATCTAGCTGTGACCTACGAGCAGTACTTC. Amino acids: CASSNLAVTYEQYF.

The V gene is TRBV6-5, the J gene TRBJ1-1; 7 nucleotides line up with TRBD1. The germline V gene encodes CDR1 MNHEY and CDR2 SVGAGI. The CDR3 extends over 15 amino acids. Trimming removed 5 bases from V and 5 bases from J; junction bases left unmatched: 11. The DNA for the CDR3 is TGTGCCAGCAGTACAACGACAGGGAAAGGGACTGAAGCTTTCTTT. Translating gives CASSTTTGKGTEAFF.

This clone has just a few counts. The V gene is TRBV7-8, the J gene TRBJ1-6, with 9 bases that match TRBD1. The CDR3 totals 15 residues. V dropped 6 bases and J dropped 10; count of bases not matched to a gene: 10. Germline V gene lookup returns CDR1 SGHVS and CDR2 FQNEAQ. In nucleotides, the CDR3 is TGTGCCAGCAGGCCTACAGGGGGCGCCGGATCACCCCTCCACTTT. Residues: CASRPTGGAGSPLHF.

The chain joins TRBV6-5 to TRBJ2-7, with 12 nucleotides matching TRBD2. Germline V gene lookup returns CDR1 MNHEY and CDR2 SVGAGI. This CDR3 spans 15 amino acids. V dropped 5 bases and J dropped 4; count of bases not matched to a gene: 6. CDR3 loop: CASSPPTSGSYEQYF. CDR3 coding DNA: TGTGCCAGCAGTCCTCCGACTAGCGGGAGTTACGAGCAGTACTTC.

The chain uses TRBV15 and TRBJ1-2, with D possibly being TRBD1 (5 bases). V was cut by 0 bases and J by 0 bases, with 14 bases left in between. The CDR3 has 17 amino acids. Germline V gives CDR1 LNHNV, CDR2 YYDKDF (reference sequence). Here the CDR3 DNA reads TGTGCCACCAGCAGAGATATGGTGACAGTTACTAACTATGGCTACACCTTC. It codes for CATSRDMVTVTNYGYTF.

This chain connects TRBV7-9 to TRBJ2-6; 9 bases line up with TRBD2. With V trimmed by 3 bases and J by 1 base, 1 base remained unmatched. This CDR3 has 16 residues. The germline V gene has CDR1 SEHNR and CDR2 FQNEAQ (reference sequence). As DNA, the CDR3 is TGTGCCAGCAGCTTTAGCGGGAGATCTGGGGCCAACGTCCTGACTTTC. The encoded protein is CASSFSGRSGANVLTF.

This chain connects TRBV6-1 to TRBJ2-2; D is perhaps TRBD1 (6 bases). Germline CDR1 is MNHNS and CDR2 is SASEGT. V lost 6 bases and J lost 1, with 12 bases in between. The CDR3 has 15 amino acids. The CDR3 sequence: CASRRSGVNTGELFF. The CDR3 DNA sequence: TGTGCCAGCAGGAGGTCAGGGGTGAACACCGGGGAGCTGTTTTTT.

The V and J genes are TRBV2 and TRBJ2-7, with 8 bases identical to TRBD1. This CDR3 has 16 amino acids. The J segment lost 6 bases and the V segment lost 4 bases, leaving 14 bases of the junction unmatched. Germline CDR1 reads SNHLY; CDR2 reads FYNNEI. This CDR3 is CASSGFRGQRGSEQYF. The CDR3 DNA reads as TGTGCCAGCAGTGGCTTCAGGGGGCAAAGGGGTTCCGAGCAGTACTTC. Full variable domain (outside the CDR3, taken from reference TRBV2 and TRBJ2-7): EPEVTQTPSHQVTQMGQEVILRCVPISNHLYFYWYRQILGQKVEFLVSFYNNEISEKSEIFDDQFSVERPDGSNFTLKIRSTKLEDSAMYFCASSGFRGQRGSEQYFGPGTRLTVT.

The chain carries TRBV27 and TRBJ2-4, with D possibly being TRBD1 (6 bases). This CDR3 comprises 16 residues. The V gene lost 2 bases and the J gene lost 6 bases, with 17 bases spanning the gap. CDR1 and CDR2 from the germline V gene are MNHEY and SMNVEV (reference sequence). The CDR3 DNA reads TGTGCCAGCAGTTTACCTATTAGGAACAGGGTAAACATTCAGTACTTC. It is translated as CASSLPIRNRVNIQYF.

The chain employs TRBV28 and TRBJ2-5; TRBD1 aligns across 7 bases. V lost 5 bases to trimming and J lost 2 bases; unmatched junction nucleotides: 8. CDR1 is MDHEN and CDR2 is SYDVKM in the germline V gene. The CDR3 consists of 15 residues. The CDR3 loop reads CASSPGGHDQETQYF. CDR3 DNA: TGTGCCAGCAGTCCAGGGGGTCACGATCAAGAGACCCAGTACTTC.

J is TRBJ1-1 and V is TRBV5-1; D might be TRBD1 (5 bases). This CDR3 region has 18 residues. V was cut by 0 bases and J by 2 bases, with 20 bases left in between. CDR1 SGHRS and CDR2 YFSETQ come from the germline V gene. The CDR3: CASSLVWGGVSQNTEAFF. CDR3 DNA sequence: TGCGCCAGCAGCTTGGTATGGGGGGGAGTCTCTCAAAACACTGAAGCTTTCTTT.

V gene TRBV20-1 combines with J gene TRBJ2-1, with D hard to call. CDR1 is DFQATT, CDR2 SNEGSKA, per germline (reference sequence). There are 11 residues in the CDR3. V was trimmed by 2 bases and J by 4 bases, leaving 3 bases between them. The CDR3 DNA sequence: TGCAGTGCTAGACAATACAATGAGCAGTTCTTC. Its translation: CSARQYNEQFF.

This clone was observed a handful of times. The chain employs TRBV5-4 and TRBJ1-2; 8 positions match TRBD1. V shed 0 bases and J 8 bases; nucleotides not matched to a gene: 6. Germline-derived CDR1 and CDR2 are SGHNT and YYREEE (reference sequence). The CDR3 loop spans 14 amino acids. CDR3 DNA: TGTGCCAGCAGCTTGGCCAGGGGGCAAGACGGCTACACCTTC. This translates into CASSLARGQDGYTF.

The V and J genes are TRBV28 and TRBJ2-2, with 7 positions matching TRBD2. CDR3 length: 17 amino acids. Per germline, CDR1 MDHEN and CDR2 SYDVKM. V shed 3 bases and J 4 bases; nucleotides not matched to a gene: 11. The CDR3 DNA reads TGTGCCAGCAGTTTTTCCGGGGGGAGGAGGGCCACCGGGGAGCTGTTTTTT. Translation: CASSFSGGRRATGELFF.

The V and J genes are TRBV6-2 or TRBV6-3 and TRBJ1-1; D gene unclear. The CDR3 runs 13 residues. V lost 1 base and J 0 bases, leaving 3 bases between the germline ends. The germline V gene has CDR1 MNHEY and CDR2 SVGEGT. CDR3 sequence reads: CASSYYMNTEAFF. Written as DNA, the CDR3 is TGTGCCAGCAGTTACTACATGAACACTGAAGCTTTCTTT.

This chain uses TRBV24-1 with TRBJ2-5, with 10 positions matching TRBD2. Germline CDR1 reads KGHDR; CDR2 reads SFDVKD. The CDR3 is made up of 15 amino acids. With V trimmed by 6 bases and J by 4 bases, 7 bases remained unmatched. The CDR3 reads CATSRRLAGVETQYF. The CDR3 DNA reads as TGTGCCACCAGTCGAAGGCTAGCGGGAGTAGAGACCCAGTACTTC.

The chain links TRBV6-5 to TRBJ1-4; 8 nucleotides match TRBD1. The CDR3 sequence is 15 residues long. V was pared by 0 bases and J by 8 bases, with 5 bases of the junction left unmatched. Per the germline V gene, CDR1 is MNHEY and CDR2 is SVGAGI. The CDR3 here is CASSYSDRVLEKLFF. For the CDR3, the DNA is TGTGCCAGCAGTTACTCGGACAGGGTGTTGGAAAAACTGTTTTTT.

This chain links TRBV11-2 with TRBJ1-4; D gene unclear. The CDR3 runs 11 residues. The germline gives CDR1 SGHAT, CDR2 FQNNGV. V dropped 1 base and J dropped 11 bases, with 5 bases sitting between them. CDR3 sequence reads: CASSLGTKLFF. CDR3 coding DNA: TGTGCCAGCAGCTTAGGGACTAAACTGTTTTTT.